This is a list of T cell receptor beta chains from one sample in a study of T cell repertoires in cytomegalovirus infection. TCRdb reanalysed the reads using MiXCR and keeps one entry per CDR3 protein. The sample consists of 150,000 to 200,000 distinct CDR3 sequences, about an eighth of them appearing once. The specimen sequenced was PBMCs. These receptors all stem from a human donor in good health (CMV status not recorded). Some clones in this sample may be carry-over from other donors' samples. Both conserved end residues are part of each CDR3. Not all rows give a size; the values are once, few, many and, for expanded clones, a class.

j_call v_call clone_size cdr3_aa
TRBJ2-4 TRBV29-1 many CSVEEGQPSGRVKNIQYF
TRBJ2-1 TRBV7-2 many CASSSPAALSYNEQFF
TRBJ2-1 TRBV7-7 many CASSSGDSTYNEQFF
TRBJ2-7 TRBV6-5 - CASSYSDKYEQYF
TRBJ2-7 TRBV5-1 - CASSLDLSYEQYF
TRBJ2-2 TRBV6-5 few CASSRQNTGELFF
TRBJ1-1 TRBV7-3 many CASSFLQNTEAFF
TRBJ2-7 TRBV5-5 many CASSFTDQRTEYEQYF
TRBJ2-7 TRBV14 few CASSQDRAGLLQYF
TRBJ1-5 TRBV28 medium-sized CASSLLVGAVYSNQPQHF
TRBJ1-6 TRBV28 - CVSGTGGSPLHF